Shown below are 11 T cell receptor beta chains from a single sample sequenced in a study of T cells in tumors after PD-1 blockade. Some clones are missing from TCRdb's copy, which holds only in-frame ones; the method was immunoSEQ multiplex PCR. In the table there are approximately 59,000 clones, just under 80% of which are singletons. The sequencing used PBMCs, collected before anti-PD-1 treatment. The source is a human donor with basal cell carcinoma.

Written as DNA, the CDR3 is TGTGCCAGTAGTATAGACCCCCCCCACGGGGGGGCTGAAGTATTAGCCTACAATGAGCAGTTCTTC. This codes for CASSIDPPHGGAEVLAYNEQFF. The chain links TRBV19 to TRBJ2-1; 8 bases line up with TRBD2. CDR1 LNHDA and CDR2 SQIVND come from the germline V gene (reference sequence). The J segment lost 2 bases and the V segment lost 0 bases, leaving 21 bases of the junction unmatched. The CDR3 consists of 22 residues.

This clone came up a few times. The chain uses TRBV25-1 and TRBJ1-3; D gene unclear. Germline V CDR1 and CDR2: MGHDK, SYGVNS. The CDR3 runs 13 residues. Deletions cut 5 bases from V and 4 bases from J, with 9 bases between. CDR3 sequence reads: CASSLLEGNTIYF. CDR3 coding DNA: TGTGCCAGCAGTCTCCTCGAAGGAAACACCATATATTTT.

The rearrangement links TRBV29-1 to TRBJ1-1; D remains ambiguous. The V gene's germline CDR1 is SQVTM and CDR2 ANQGSEA. The CDR3 is made up of 13 amino acids. V dropped 4 bases and J dropped 0 bases, with 9 bases sitting between them. CDR3 residues: CSVVRQMNTEAFF. In DNA, the CDR3 is TGCAGCGTTGTGCGTCAGATGAACACTGAAGCTTTCTTT.

This clone was observed a handful of times. Distinct nucleotide sequences in the sample also encode this CDR3. The chain carries TRBV7-9 and TRBJ1-1; 9 nucleotides align to TRBD1. Germline trimming cut 6 bases from V and 8 bases from J; bases unmatched to any gene: 10. This CDR3 is built from 14 residues. The V gene's germline CDR1 is SEHNR and CDR2 FQNEAQ (reference sequence). The CDR3 coding sequence is TGTGCCAGCAGTACAGGGGGCGGGGGATACGAAGCTTTCTTT. This encodes CASSTGGGGYEAFF.

V and J are TRBV9 and TRBJ1-1; the D gene is possibly TRBD1 (5 bases). The CDR3 extends over 15 amino acids. V gave up 0 bases and J gave up 1 base, with 10 bases separating them. Germline V gene sequence: CDR1 SGDLS, CDR2 YYNGEE. Here the CDR3 reads CASSVGPGGNTEAFF. In nucleotides, the CDR3 is TGTGCCAGCAGCGTAGGTCCGGGGGGGAACACTGAAGCTTTCTTT.

J is TRBJ1-3 and V is TRBV6-6; D remains unclear. Germline V gene data show CDR1 as MNHNY and CDR2 as SVGAGI (reference sequence). CDR3 length: 16 amino acids. Trimming cost V 2 bases and J 0 bases, with 11 bases left between them. The CDR3 loop is CASSYGGGNSGNTIYF. As DNA, the CDR3 is TGTGCCAGCAGTTACGGAGGCGGAAACTCTGGAAACACCATATATTTT.

The rearrangement uses TRBV19 and TRBJ1-5, with D possibly matching TRBD1 (5 bases). Germline lookup yields CDR1 LNHDA and CDR2 SQIVND (reference sequence). V lost 7 bases to trimming and J lost 7 bases, with 20 bases between them. The CDR3 is made up of 15 amino acids. CDR3 region: CASTLGVAGFQPQHF. CDR3 nucleotide sequence: TGTGCCAGTACCCTGGGGGTGGCAGGTTTCCAGCCCCAGCATTTT.

This chain uses TRBV7-9 with TRBJ2-5; maybe TRBD1 (6 bases). V was trimmed by 5 bases and J by 0 bases, leaving 13 bases between them. CDR1 SEHNR and CDR2 FQNEAQ come from the germline V gene (reference sequence). CDR3 length: 15 amino acids. The CDR3 DNA sequence: TGTGCCAGCAGCCCAGAGGACAGTTACCAAGAGACCCAGTACTTC. It codes for CASSPEDSYQETQYF.

The J gene is TRBJ1-2, the V gene TRBV7-9; 7 nucleotides line up with TRBD1. The CDR3 extends over 13 amino acids. Looked up from germline, CDR1 is SEHNR and CDR2 is FQNEAQ (reference sequence). V lost 7 bases and J lost 3; bases outside the gene matches: 5. CDR3: CASTHTGDYGYTF. The CDR3 DNA reads TGTGCCAGCACCCACACAGGGGACTATGGCTACACCTTC.

This chain's CDR3 is CAIGSTPDNSPLHF. DNA for the CDR3: TGTGCCATCGGTTCGACACCCGATAATTCACCCCTCCACTTT. The chain combines TRBV10-3 with TRBJ1-6; D call uncertain. CDR3 length: 14 amino acids. Per germline, CDR1 ENHRY and CDR2 SYGVKD. The germline V and J ends were trimmed by 8 bases and 5 bases, with 13 bases remaining between them.

The gene calls are TRBV9 and TRBJ1-5; no reliable D call. The CDR3 length is 14 residues. Germline V lookup: CDR1 SGDLS, CDR2 YYNGEE. V lost 4 bases and J 2 bases, leaving 10 bases between the germline ends. The CDR3 DNA reads as TGTGCCAGCAGCCTGGACGGACGCAATCAGCCCCAGCATTTT. This sequence encodes CASSLDGRNQPQHF.